The clone carrying this T cell receptor beta chain was found once. CDR3 size: 13 residues. From germline, CDR1 is SGHVS and CDR2 FNYEAQ. Trimming took off 5 bases at V and 8 bases at J, with 13 bases between the two ends. This sample was taken from a study of blood T cell repertoires in COVID-19. Overall study: In each case, the material was cDNA or gDNA derived from T cells, B-cell-depleted T cells, or PBMCs.

Per the original methods: From reference gene primer amplification, estimates of nucleated cell counts were derived. TCRdb keeps only in-frame clones here, not all; method: immunoSEQ multiplex PCR. That table gives V, J and clone size, and the DNA gave D and trimming. The table has hundreds of thousands of clones, 65% to 85% seen once. Sample: peripheral blood. V is TRBV7-6 and J is TRBJ2-1; TRBD2 might be the D (6 bases). The sequence came from a man in his forties with acute or convalescent COVID-19. The CDR3 is CASSPTGSYEQFF. CDR3 in DNA: TGTGCCAGCAGCCCCACCGGGAGCTATGAGCAGTTCTTC.